This T cell receptor beta chain was sequenced for a study of blood T cell repertoires in COVID-19. V lost 5 bases and J lost 8; bases outside the gene matches: 1. CDR1 MNHEY and CDR2 SVGEGT come from the germline V gene. This CDR3 region has 12 residues. Method: immunoSEQ multiplex PCR; TCRdb's copy keeps in-frame clones and lacks some. The repertoire consists of approximately 200,000 clones, with around 89% occurring once and the leading ten covering roughly 2.6%. V is TRBV6-2 or TRBV6-3 and J is TRBJ2-1, with 9 bases that match TRBD1. What was sequenced was peripheral blood. The clonotype originates from a man aged 30-40 years with COVID-19, enrolled during active disease. The CDR3 nucleotides read TGTGCCAGCAGTAGACAGGGGGATGAGCAGTTCTTC. Residues: CASSRQGDEQFF.